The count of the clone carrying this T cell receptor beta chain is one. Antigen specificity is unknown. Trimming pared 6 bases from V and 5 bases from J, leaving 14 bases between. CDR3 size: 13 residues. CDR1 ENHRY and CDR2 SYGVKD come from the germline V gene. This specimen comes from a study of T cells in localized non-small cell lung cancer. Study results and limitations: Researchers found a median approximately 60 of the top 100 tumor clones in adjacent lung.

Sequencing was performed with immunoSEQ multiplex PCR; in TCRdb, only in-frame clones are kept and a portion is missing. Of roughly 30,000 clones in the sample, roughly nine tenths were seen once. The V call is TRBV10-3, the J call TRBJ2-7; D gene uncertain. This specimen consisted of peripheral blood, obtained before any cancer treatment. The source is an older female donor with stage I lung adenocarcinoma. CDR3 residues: CAIRGPQSDEQYF. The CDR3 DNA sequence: TGTGCCATCAGAGGCCCCCAAAGCGACGAGCAGTACTTC.